The next 5 T cell receptor beta chains were all read from a single sample in a study of shared clonotypes between healthy human individuals. Produced via immunoSEQ multiplex PCR; TCRdb's table is partial and in-frame only. The data show some 2,000,000 clones, roughly 96% seen once. Sequenced: naive CD4+ T cells sorted from blood. Subset indicated: CD45RA+ positively selected. These receptor sequences come from a young man in good health.

About this clone: The same CDR3 can be traced to other DNA sequences in this sample. The chain combines TRBV6-5 with TRBJ2-7; 7 bases line up with TRBD2. Per germline, CDR1 MNHEY and CDR2 SVGAGI. The CDR3 extends over 15 amino acids. Trimming at V came to 0 bases and at J to 2 bases, leaving 4 bases not matched to a gene. The CDR3 loop is CASSYSSGGTYEQYF. CDR3 bases: TGTGCCAGCAGTTACTCCTCCGGGGGGACCTACGAGCAGTACTTC.

The sample holds one count of this clone. The chain carries TRBV6-6 and TRBJ1-3, with D unclear. The CDR3 totals 14 residues. The ends were cut back, 6 bases at V and 0 bases at J, with 9 bases in the middle. Germline V gene sequence: CDR1 MNHNY, CDR2 SVGAGI (reference sequence). In nucleotides, the CDR3 is TGTGCCAGCAGCCCAGGCTTCTCTGGAAACACCATATATTTT. It is translated as CASSPGFSGNTIYF.

The rearrangement links TRBV30 to TRBJ1-2; D is possibly TRBD1 (5 bases). V lost 7 bases, J lost 3 bases, and 9 bases lay in between. Germline values: CDR1 GTSNPN, CDR2 SVGIG (reference sequence). This CDR3 is built from 11 residues. CDR3 loop: CASGGDYGYTF. CDR3 coding DNA: TGTGCCTCCGGGGGGGACTATGGCTACACCTTC.

This chain links TRBV29-1 with TRBJ1-2; unclear D gene. CDR3 length: 12 residues. Trimming took 4 bases from V and 6 from J, leaving 12 bases between them. CDR1 is SQVTM, CDR2 ANQGSEA, per germline. CDR3 in amino acids: CSVVPSLHGYTF. CDR3 in DNA: TGCAGCGTTGTTCCTTCTCTCCATGGCTACACCTTC.

In regard to this clone: This specimen includes other DNA sequences encoding the same CDR3. The chain couples TRBV7-8 to TRBJ2-7; 7 nucleotides match TRBD2. Unmatched junction bases numbered 9, after V lost 5 bases and J lost 2 bases. CDR1 and CDR2 from the germline V gene are SGHVS and FQNEAQ. This CDR3 is built from 15 residues. This CDR3 reads CASSLSEAGPYEQYF. The CDR3 DNA sequence: TGTGCCAGCAGCCTTAGTGAAGCGGGACCCTACGAGCAGTACTTC.